This TCR beta chain was found in a study of cytomegalovirus exposure and HLA in healthy donors. On the study more broadly: The approximately 130 validation repertoires were reported in a later analysis to have been generated on the same platform as the approximately 700 first-cohort repertoires.

In this sample, this clone turned up a few times. Germline loops: CDR1 SGDLS, CDR2 YYNGEE. The CDR3 loop spans 14 amino acids. Trimming shortened V by 0 bases and J by 0 bases, and 7 bases separated the two germline ends. Only in-frame clones appear in the TCRdb table, and some are missing; sequencing was by immunoSEQ multiplex PCR. The sample includes about 73,000 clones, around 90% of them seen just once. This sequence was found in a woman between 18 and 29 years old in good health and CMV-seropositive. Sequencing used PBMCs. The gene calls are TRBV9 and TRBJ2-7; possibly TRBD2 for D (5 bases). The CDR3 DNA reads as TGTGCCAGCAGCGTAGGACGGGACTCCTACGAGCAGTACTTC. Its protein is CASSVGRDSYEQYF.